A single sample is the source of the 10 T cell receptor beta chains below, sequenced in a study of blood T cell repertoires in COVID-19. Only in-frame clones appear in the TCRdb table, and some are missing; sequencing was by immunoSEQ multiplex PCR. The repertoire has 200,000 to 250,000 clones, nearly 90% of them found once; the top ten carry over 13%. Sequenced material: PBMCs or T cells enriched from blood (not recorded which). The receptors come from a man aged 25 to 45 who had been exposed to COVID-19.

V and J are TRBV5-1 and TRBJ1-2; TRBD1 aligns across 7 bases. Germline V CDR1 and CDR2: SGHRS, YFSETQ. The CDR3 extends over 16 amino acids. J gave up 4 bases and V 0 bases, and 9 bases lay outside the gene matches. The CDR3 DNA reads as TGCGCCAGCAGCTTGGACAGGGGCAGAGAGGTCTATGGCTACACCTTC. Translating gives CASSLDRGREVYGYTF. Looking up the rest from reference TRBV5-1 and TRBJ1-2 gives the full variable domain: KAGVTQTPRYLIKTRGQQVTLSCSPISGHRSVSWYQQTPGQGLQFLFEYFSETQRNKGNFPGRFSGRQFSNSRSEMNVSTLELGDSALYLCASSLDRGREVYGYTFGSGTRLTVV.

The V call is TRBV28, the J call TRBJ1-3, with no clear D. Trimming cost V 3 bases and J 0 bases, with 9 bases left between them. Germline V CDR1 and CDR2: MDHEN, SYDVKM. The CDR3 spans 15 residues. This CDR3 is CASSLGQASGNTIYF. The DNA for the CDR3 is TGTGCCAGCAGTTTGGGCCAAGCCTCTGGAAACACCATATATTTT.

The V call is TRBV4-3, the J call TRBJ1-1, with no clear D. This CDR3 is 15 amino acids long. CDR1 LGHNA and CDR2 YSLEER come from the germline V gene. Trimming left V 0 bases short and J 10 bases short, with 18 bases between. The CDR3 DNA is TGCGCCAGCAGCCAAGAGGTGGAGTGGCCGACCCGAGCTTTCTTT. Protein sequence: CASSQEVEWPTRAFF.

The chain carries TRBV28 and TRBJ2-7; 9 nucleotides match TRBD1. The length of the CDR3 is 14 residues. The germline V gene has CDR1 MDHEN and CDR2 SYDVKM. The V and J ends lost 6 bases and 2 bases, in that order; junction bases with no gene match: 5. In DNA form, the CDR3 reads TGTGCCAGCAGAGAGGACAGGGGCCCCTACGAGCAGTACTTC. This encodes CASREDRGPYEQYF.

The chain employs TRBV7-2 and TRBJ1-4; the D gene is possibly TRBD1 (6 bases). The CDR3 loop spans 14 amino acids. Germline V gene sequence: CDR1 SGHTA, CDR2 FQGNSA. The V gene lost 1 base and the J gene lost 5 bases, with 8 bases spanning the gap. The CDR3 is CASSLETGNEKLFF. As DNA, the CDR3 is TGTGCCAGCAGCTTAGAAACAGGGAATGAAAAACTGTTTTTT.

The J gene is TRBJ1-2, the V gene TRBV4-1; the match to TRBD1 covers 7 bases. The CDR3 covers 15 residues. Germline assignment: CDR1 MGHRA and CDR2 YSYEKL. The J segment lost 3 bases and the V segment lost 5 bases, leaving 9 bases of the junction unmatched. CDR3 sequence: CASSKAAGTDYGYTF. The CDR3 DNA reads TGCGCCAGCAGCAAAGCGGCCGGGACAGACTATGGCTACACCTTC.

The chain employs TRBV6-5 and TRBJ1-3, with TRBD1 matching over 7 bases. Germline V gene data show CDR1 as MNHEY and CDR2 as SVGAGI. Trimming took 6 bases from V and 8 from J; bases not matched to a gene: 7. The CDR3 spans 13 residues. The CDR3 region has the DNA TGTGCCAGCAGCCCCAGGGGGTCGGACACCATATATTTT. Protein sequence: CASSPRGSDTIYF.

In its sample, this clone was seen once. The genes are TRBV11-2 and TRBJ1-6; TRBD1 might be the D (6 bases). CDR3 length: 17 residues. Trimming pared 4 bases from V and 4 bases from J, leaving 17 bases between. The germline V gene encodes CDR1 SGHAT and CDR2 FQNNGV. This CDR3 is CASSSLAGGAYNSPLHF. In DNA, the CDR3 is TGTGCCAGCAGCTCTCTCGCGGGGGGCGCTTATAATTCACCCCTCCACTTT.

J is TRBJ1-3 and V is TRBV11-2; D might be TRBD1 (5 bases). Germline CDR1 reads SGHAT; CDR2 reads FQNNGV. The CDR3 is 15 amino acids. The V end lost 4 bases, the J end lost 0 bases, and 10 bases lay between the germline ends. The CDR3 DNA sequence: TGTGCCAGCAGCTCCGACAGACACTCTGGAAACACCATATATTTT. It specifies CASSSDRHSGNTIYF.

The J gene is TRBJ2-2, the V gene TRBV18, with 7 nucleotides matching TRBD1. In germline, CDR1 is KGHSH, CDR2 LQKENI. The CDR3 spans 16 residues. The trim removed 2 bases at V and 2 bases at J, leaving 5 bases unmatched. The CDR3 nucleotides read TGTGCCAGCTCACCAAGGGACAGCCAAAACACCGGGGAGCTGTTTTTT. Amino acid sequence: CASSPRDSQNTGELFF.